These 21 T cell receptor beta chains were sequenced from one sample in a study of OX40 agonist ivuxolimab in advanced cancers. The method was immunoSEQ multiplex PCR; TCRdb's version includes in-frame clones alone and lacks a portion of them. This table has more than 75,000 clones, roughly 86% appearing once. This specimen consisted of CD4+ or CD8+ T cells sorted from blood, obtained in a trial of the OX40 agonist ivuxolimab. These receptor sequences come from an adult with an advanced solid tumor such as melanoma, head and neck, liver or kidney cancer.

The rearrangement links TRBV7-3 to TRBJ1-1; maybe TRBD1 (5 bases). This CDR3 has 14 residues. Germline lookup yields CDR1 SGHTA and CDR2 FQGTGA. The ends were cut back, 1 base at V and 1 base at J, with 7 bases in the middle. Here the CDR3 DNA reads TGTGCCAGCAGCTTAAGCGGGACGAACACTGAAGCTTTCTTT. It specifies CASSLSGTNTEAFF.

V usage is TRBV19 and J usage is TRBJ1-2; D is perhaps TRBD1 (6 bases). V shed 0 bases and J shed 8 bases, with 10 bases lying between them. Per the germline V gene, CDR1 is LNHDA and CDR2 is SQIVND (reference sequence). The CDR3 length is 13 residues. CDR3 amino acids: CASSIDPGQGYTF. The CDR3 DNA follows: TGTGCCAGTAGTATAGATCCCGGACAGGGCTACACCTTC.

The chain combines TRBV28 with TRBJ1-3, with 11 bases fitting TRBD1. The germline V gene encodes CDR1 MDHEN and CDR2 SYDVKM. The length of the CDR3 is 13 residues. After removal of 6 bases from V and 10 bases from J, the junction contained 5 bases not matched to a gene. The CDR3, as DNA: TGTGCCAGCAGGGGACAGGGGGATGGAACCATATATTTT. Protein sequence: CASRGQGDGTIYF.

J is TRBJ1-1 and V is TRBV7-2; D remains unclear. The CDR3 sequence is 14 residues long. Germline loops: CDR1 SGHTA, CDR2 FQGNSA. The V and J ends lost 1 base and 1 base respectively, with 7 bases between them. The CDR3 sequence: CASSLGTANTEAFF. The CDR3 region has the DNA TGTGCCAGCAGCTTAGGGACGGCGAACACTGAAGCTTTCTTT. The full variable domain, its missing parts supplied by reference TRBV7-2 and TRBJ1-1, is GAGVSQSPSNKVTEKGKDVELRCDPISGHTALYWYRQSLGQGLEFLIYFQGNSAPDKSGLPSDRFSAERTGGSVSTLTIQRTQQEDSAVYLCASSLGTANTEAFFGQGTRLTVV.

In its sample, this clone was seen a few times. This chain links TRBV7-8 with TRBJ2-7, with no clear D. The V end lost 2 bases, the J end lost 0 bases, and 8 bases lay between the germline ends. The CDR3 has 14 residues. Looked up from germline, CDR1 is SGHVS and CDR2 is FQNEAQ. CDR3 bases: TGTGCCAGCAGCTTAATGGCCGGCTCCTACGAGCAGTACTTC. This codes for CASSLMAGSYEQYF.

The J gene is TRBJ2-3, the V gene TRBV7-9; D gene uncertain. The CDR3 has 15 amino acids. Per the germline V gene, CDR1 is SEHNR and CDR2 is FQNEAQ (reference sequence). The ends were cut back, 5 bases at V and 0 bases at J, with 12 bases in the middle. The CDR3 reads CASSLWAVSTDTQYF. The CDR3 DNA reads TGTGCCAGCAGCCTCTGGGCGGTTAGCACAGATACGCAGTATTTT.

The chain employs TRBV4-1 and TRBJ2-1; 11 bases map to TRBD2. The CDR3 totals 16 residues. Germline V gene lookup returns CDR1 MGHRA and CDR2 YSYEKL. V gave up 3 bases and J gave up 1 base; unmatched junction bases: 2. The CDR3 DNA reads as TGCGCCAGCAGCCAGGGACTAGCGGTATCCTACAATGAGCAGTTCTTC. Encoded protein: CASSQGLAVSYNEQFF.

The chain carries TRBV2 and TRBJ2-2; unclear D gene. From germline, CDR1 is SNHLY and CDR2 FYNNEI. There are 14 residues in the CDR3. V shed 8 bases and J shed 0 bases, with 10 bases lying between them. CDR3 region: CASQDTPNTGELFF. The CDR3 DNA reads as TGTGCCAGCCAAGACACACCGAACACCGGGGAGCTGTTTTTT.

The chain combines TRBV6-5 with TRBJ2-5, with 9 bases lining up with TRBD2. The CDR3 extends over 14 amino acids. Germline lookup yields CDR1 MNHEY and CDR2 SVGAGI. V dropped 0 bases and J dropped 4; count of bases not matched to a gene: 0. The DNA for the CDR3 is TGTGCCAGCAGTTACTCGACTAGCGGAGAGACCCAGTACTTC. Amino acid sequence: CASSYSTSGETQYF.

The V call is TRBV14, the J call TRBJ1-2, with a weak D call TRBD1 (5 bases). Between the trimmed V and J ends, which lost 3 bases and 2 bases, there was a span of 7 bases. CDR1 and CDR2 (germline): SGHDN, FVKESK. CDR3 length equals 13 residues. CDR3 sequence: CASSQTENYGYTF. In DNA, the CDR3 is TGTGCCAGCAGCCAGACAGAGAACTATGGCTACACCTTC.

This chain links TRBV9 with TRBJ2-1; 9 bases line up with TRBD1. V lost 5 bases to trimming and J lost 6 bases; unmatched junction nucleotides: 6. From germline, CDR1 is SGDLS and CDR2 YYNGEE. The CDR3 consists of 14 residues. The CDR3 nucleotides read TGTGCCAGCAGTTCCGGGACAGGGCCCAATGAGCAGTTCTTC. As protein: CASSSGTGPNEQFF.

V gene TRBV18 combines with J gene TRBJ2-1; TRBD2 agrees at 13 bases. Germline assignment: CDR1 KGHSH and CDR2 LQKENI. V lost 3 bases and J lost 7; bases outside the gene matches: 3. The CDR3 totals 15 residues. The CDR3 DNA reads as TGTGCCAGCTCACCTACTAGCGGGGGGGTGAATGAGCAGTTCTTC. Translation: CASSPTSGGVNEQFF.

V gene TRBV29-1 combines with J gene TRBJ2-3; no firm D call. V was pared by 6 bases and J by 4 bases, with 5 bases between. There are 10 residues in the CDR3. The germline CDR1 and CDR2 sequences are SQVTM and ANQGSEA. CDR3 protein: CSVAPDTQYF. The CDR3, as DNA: TGCAGCGTCGCCCCAGATACGCAGTATTTT.

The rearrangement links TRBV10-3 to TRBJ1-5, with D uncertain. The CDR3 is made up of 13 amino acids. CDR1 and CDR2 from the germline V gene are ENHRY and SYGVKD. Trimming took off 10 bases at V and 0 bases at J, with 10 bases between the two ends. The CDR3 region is CATGGDSNQPQHF. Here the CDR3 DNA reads TGTGCCACCGGCGGGGATAGCAATCAGCCCCAGCATTTT.

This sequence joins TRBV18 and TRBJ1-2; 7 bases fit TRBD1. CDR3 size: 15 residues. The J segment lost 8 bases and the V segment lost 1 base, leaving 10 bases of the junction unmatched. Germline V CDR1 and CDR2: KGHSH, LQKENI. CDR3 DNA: TGTGCCAGCTCACCACTTGAAGACAGGGTGTCCGGCTACACCTTC. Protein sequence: CASSPLEDRVSGYTF.

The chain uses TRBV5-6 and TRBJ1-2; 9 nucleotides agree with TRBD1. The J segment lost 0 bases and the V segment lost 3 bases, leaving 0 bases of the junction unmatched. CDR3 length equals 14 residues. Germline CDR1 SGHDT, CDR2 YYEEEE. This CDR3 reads CASSWDRANYGYTF. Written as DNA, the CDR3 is TGTGCCAGCAGCTGGGACAGGGCTAACTATGGCTACACCTTC.

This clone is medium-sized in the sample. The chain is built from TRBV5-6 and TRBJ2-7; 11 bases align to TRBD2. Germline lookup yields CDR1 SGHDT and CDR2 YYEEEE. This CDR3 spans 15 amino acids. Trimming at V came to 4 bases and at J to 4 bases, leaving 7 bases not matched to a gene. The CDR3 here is CASSRTSGSFYEQYF. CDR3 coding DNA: TGTGCCAGCAGCCGAACTAGCGGGAGTTTTTACGAGCAGTACTTC.

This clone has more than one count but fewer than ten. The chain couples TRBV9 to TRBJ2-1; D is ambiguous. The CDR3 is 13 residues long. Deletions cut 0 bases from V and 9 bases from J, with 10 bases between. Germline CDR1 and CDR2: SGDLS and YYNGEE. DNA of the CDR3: TGTGCCAGCAGCGTAGATCCCAGTACTGAGCAGTTCTTC. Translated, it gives CASSVDPSTEQFF. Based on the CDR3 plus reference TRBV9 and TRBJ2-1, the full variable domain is DSGVTQTPKHLITATGQRVTLRCSPRSGDLSVYWYQQSLDQGLQFLIQYYNGEERAKGNILERFSAQQFPDLHSELNLSSLELGDSALYFCASSVDPSTEQFFGPGTRLTVL.

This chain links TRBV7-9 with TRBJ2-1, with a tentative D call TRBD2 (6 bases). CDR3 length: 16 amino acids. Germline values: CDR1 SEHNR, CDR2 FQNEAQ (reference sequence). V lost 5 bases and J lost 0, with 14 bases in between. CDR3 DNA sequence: TGTGCCAGCAGCCTTTCCCTAGCGTTCTCCTACAATGAGCAGTTCTTC. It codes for CASSLSLAFSYNEQFF.

The CDR3 here is CAIKGRSSGASTDTQYF. CDR3 sequence (DNA): TGTGCCATCAAGGGCCGATCAAGCGGTGCTAGCACAGATACGCAGTATTTT. The rearrangement links TRBV10-3 to TRBJ2-3; TRBD2 is a possible D gene (5 bases). The CDR3 runs to 17 residues. Per germline, CDR1 ENHRY and CDR2 SYGVKD. Trimming pared 7 bases from V and 0 bases from J, leaving 20 bases between.

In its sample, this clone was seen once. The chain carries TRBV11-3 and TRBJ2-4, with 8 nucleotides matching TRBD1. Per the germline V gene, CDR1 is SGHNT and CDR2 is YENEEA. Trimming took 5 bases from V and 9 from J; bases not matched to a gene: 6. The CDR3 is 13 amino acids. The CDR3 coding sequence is TGTGCCAGCAGCCCCGGACAGGGAAGCATTCAGTACTTC. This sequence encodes CASSPGQGSIQYF.